These 31 T cell receptor beta chains originate from one sample sequenced in a study of identical twins. TCRdb itself ran the 5' RACE reads through MiXCR, one entry per CDR3 protein. Among roughly 470,000 distinct CDR3 sequences listed, around an eighth were seen once. This sample was also put to use in a study of yellow fever vaccine responses in identical twins.

Sequenced: CD4+ T cells sorted from blood. These receptor sequences come from a woman younger than 35 in good health.

This clonotype occurred many times. As DNA, the CDR3 is TGTGCCAGCAGTTACAGATTAAACATTCAGTACTTC. This translates into CASSYRLNIQYF. The V gene is TRBV6-2 or TRBV6-3, the J gene TRBJ2-4; D not resolved. The germline CDR1 and CDR2 sequences are MNHEY and SVGEGT. Trimming stripped 2 bases from V and 6 bases from J, with 5 bases between. The length of the CDR3 is 12 residues.

J is TRBJ2-2 and V is TRBV2; TRBD2 is a possible D gene (5 bases). CDR1 and CDR2 (germline): SNHLY, FYNNEI. The CDR3 covers 14 residues. The V and J ends lost 4 bases and 4 bases respectively, with 10 bases between them. CDR3 sequence: CASSGEGFTGELFF. CDR3 nucleotides: TGTGCCAGCAGTGGTGAGGGATTCACCGGGGAGCTGTTTTTT.

This clonotype occurred a few times. The V gene is TRBV9, the J gene TRBJ2-2, with 8 positions matching TRBD1. This CDR3 contains 15 residues. Germline V gene lookup returns CDR1 SGDLS and CDR2 YYNGEE. The J segment lost 0 bases and the V segment lost 4 bases, leaving 2 bases of the junction unmatched. DNA of the CDR3: TGTGCCAGCAGCAGGACAGGGTCGAACACCGGGGAGCTGTTTTTT. Translation gives CASSRTGSNTGELFF. The full variable domain, its missing parts supplied by reference TRBV9 and TRBJ2-2, is DSGVTQTPKHLITATGQRVTLRCSPRSGDLSVYWYQQSLDQGLQFLIQYYNGEERAKGNILERFSAQQFPDLHSELNLSSLELGDSALYFCASSRTGSNTGELFFGEGSRLTVL.

V and J are TRBV11-3 and TRBJ2-1; D assignment may be TRBD1 or TRBD2 (5 bases each). This CDR3 comprises 17 residues. Trimming removed 5 bases from V and 0 bases from J, with 17 bases in between. CDR1 SGHNT and CDR2 YENEEA come from the germline V gene. The CDR3 region has the DNA TGTGCCAGCAGCCCACGGGGACCCCTCTGCTCCTACAATGAGCAGTTCTTC. The encoded protein is CASSPRGPLCSYNEQFF.

The V gene is TRBV11-2, the J gene TRBJ2-1; 8 nucleotides align to TRBD1. Germline V CDR1 and CDR2: SGHAT, FQNNGV. The CDR3 contains 15 residues. The ends lost 5 bases at V and 12 bases at J; junction bases unmatched: 15. Here the CDR3 DNA reads TGTGCCAGCAGCCCCGGTGGTCAGGGGGCATATGGGCAGTTCTTC. Protein: CASSPGGQGAYGQFF.

The chain combines TRBV20-1 with TRBJ1-3; no reliable D call. Germline CDR1 DFQATT, CDR2 SNEGSKA (reference sequence). The CDR3 has 13 amino acids. Trimming stripped 0 bases from V and 4 bases from J, with 7 bases between. The CDR3 here is CSARDLRGNTIYF. The CDR3 DNA is TGCAGTGCTAGAGATCTTAGAGGAAACACCATATATTTT.

CDR3 in DNA: TGTGCCAGCAGTAAACAGACTAGCGGAGTCGCGGGGAAGACCCAGTACTTC. This sequence encodes CASSKQTSGVAGKTQYF. V is TRBV6-2 or TRBV6-3 and J is TRBJ2-5; 9 nucleotides agree with TRBD2. Germline V CDR1 and CDR2: MNHEY, SVGEGT. The CDR3 totals 17 residues. The V segment lost 5 bases and the J segment 6 bases; nucleotides outside the gene matches: 16.

Many counts were recorded for this clonotype. The V and J genes are TRBV7-9 and TRBJ2-3, with 8 positions matching TRBD1. Germline V gene data show CDR1 as SEHNR and CDR2 as FQNEAQ (reference sequence). There are 15 residues in the CDR3. V was pared by 5 bases and J by 4 bases, with 8 bases of the junction left unmatched. The CDR3 sequence: CASSIRQGWADTQYF. CDR3 bases: TGTGCCAGCAGCATCCGACAGGGGTGGGCAGATACGCAGTATTTT. Complete variable domain (other parts from reference TRBV7-9 and TRBJ2-3): DTGVSQNPRHKITKRGQNVTFRCDPISEHNRLYWYRQTLGQGPEFLTYFQNEAQLEKSRLLSDRFSAERPKGSFSTLEIQRTEQGDSAMYLCASSIRQGWADTQYFGPGTRLTVL.

This clonotype was counted at least ten times. One end of the junction does not line up with germline, which may come from a read error. V usage is TRBV5-1 and J usage is TRBJ2-5; possibly TRBD2 for D (5 bases). This CDR3 comprises 14 residues. Germline V gene lookup returns CDR1 SGHRS and CDR2 YFSETQ. CDR3: CASSLVGGQETQYF. The CDR3 nucleotides are TGTGCCAGCAGCTTAGTTGGAGGCCAAGAGACCCAGTACTTC. The full variable domain, rest sourced from reference TRBV5-1 and TRBJ2-5, is KAGVTQTPRYLIKTRGQQVTLSCSPISGHRSVSWYQQTPGQGLQFLFEYFSETQRNKGNFPGRFSGRQFSNSRSEMNVSTLELGDSALYLCASSLVGGQETQYFGPGTRLLVL.

This clonotype was detected only a few times. The chain links TRBV5-1 to TRBJ2-1; 11 bases agree with TRBD2. This CDR3 spans 16 amino acids. The germline V gene encodes CDR1 SGHRS and CDR2 YFSETQ. Unmatched junction bases numbered 8, after V lost 4 bases and J lost 5 bases. CDR3 region: CASSPKTSGTDNEQFF. In DNA, the CDR3 is TGCGCCAGCAGCCCGAAGACTAGCGGGACAGACAATGAGCAGTTCTTC. Supplemented by reference TRBV5-1 and TRBJ2-1, the full variable domain reads KAGVTQTPRYLIKTRGQQVTLSCSPISGHRSVSWYQQTPGQGLQFLFEYFSETQRNKGNFPGRFSGRQFSNSRSEMNVSTLELGDSALYLCASSPKTSGTDNEQFFGPGTRLTVL.

The chain links TRBV3-1 to TRBJ2-1, with 12 bases that match TRBD2. Germline CDR1 LGHDT, CDR2 YNNKEL (reference sequence). The CDR3 spans 15 residues. With V trimmed by 4 bases and J by 5 bases, 3 bases remained unmatched. The CDR3 DNA sequence: TGTGCCAGCAGCCGGGGACTAGCGGGTAACAATGAGCAGTTCTTC. Translating gives CASSRGLAGNNEQFF.

In its sample, this clonotype was seen a few times. The gene calls are TRBV5-1 and TRBJ2-1, with 7 bases identical to TRBD1. Germline V gene lookup returns CDR1 SGHRS and CDR2 YFSETQ. The CDR3 sequence is 15 residues long. The V and J ends lost 3 bases and 4 bases, in that order; junction bases with no gene match: 7. This chain's CDR3 is CASSSPGQSYNEQFF. As DNA, the CDR3 is TGCGCCAGCAGCTCGCCGGGACAGTCTTACAATGAGCAGTTCTTC.

This clonotype came up many times. The chain couples TRBV10-3 to TRBJ2-1; tentatively, D is TRBD2 (5 bases). V was trimmed by 0 bases and J by 9 bases, leaving 6 bases between them. The germline CDR1 and CDR2 sequences are ENHRY and SYGVKD. There are 12 residues in the CDR3. This CDR3 reads CAISESGGEQFF. In DNA, the CDR3 is TGTGCCATCAGTGAGTCCGGAGGTGAGCAGTTCTTC.

This clonotype was counted only a few times. J is TRBJ2-4 and V is TRBV7-2; 7 bases line up with TRBD2. Germline V lookup: CDR1 SGHTA, CDR2 FQGNSA. The CDR3 length is 13 residues. The ends lost 0 bases at V and 15 bases at J; junction bases unmatched: 8. The CDR3 reads CASSLAGGRARYF. The DNA for the CDR3 is TGTGCCAGCAGCTTAGCGGGGGGGAGGGCTCGGTACTTC. Full variable domain (missing parts from reference TRBV7-2 and TRBJ2-4): GAGVSQSPSNKVTEKGKDVELRCDPISGHTALYWYRQSLGQGLEFLIYFQGNSAPDKSGLPSDRFSAERTGGSVSTLTIQRTQQEDSAVYLCASSLAGGRARYFGAGTRLSVL.

The CDR3 loop reads CASSRTSGGPQETQYF. The CDR3 region has the DNA TGCGCCAGCAGCCGGACTAGCGGGGGCCCACAAGAGACCCAGTACTTC. This chain joins TRBV5-1 and TRBJ2-5; the match to TRBD2 covers 13 bases. Unmatched junction bases numbered 5, after V lost 4 bases and J lost 2 bases. Germline V gene lookup returns CDR1 SGHRS and CDR2 YFSETQ. CDR3 length: 16 amino acids.

This chain uses TRBV27 with TRBJ1-2; no definite D call. The V gene's germline CDR1 is MNHEY and CDR2 SMNVEV (reference sequence). The CDR3 has 14 amino acids. V lost 2 bases, J lost 4 bases, and 11 bases lay in between. The CDR3 region is CASSLLGKTYGYTF. The CDR3 region has the DNA TGTGCCAGCAGTTTACTCGGGAAGACCTATGGCTACACCTTC.

The chain couples TRBV5-6 to TRBJ1-1; possibly TRBD1 for D (5 bases). The CDR3 runs to 14 residues. Trimming removed 2 bases at V and 0 bases at J, with 8 bases between. Germline V gives CDR1 SGHDT, CDR2 YYEEEE. DNA for the CDR3: TGTGCCAGCAGCTTCAGGGATGTGAACACTGAAGCTTTCTTT. Translation gives CASSFRDVNTEAFF.

The chain combines TRBV5-1 with TRBJ2-1, with 10 bases aligning to TRBD1. This CDR3 comprises 15 residues. The V gene end was trimmed by 1 base and the J gene end by 7 bases; junction bases not matched to a gene: 5. CDR1 SGHRS and CDR2 YFSETQ come from the germline V gene. The CDR3, as DNA: TGCGCCAGCAGCTTGATGGGACAGGGGACGAATGAGCAGTTCTTC. Its translation: CASSLMGQGTNEQFF.

The rearrangement joins TRBV29-1 to TRBJ1-4; D is undetermined. Germline-derived CDR1 and CDR2 are SQVTM and ANQGSEA. The V and J ends lost 7 bases and 4 bases respectively, with 4 bases between them. This CDR3 contains 10 residues. The CDR3 sequence: CSGYNEKLFF. The CDR3 bases are TGCAGCGGCTATAATGAAAAACTGTTTTTT.

The CDR3 loop reads CASSRKDLAGSSGANVLTF. The CDR3 nucleotides read TGTGCCAGCAGCAGGAAGGATCTGGCAGGGAGTTCTGGGGCCAACGTCCTGACTTTC. V and J are TRBV21-1 and TRBJ2-6. TRBV21-1 is designated a pseudogene. The CDR3 loop spans 19 amino acids.

This clonotype was picked up a small number of times. This chain links TRBV27 with TRBJ2-7, with D unclear. The V and J ends lost 3 bases and 2 bases respectively, with 11 bases between them. The length of the CDR3 is 14 residues. The V gene's germline CDR1 is MNHEY and CDR2 SMNVEV (reference sequence). This CDR3 is CASSFGVGTYEQYF. The CDR3 coding sequence is TGTGCCAGCAGTTTTGGTGTTGGCACCTACGAGCAGTACTTC.

This clonotype has more than one count but fewer than ten. The CDR3: CASSYGEGLETQYF. In nucleotides, the CDR3 is TGTGCCAGCAGTTATGGTGAGGGTTTAGAGACCCAGTACTTC. The chain employs TRBV28 and TRBJ2-5; D possibly corresponds to TRBD2 (5 bases). Germline-derived CDR1 and CDR2 are MDHEN and SYDVKM. V was trimmed by 4 bases and J by 4 bases, leaving 13 bases between them. The CDR3 is made up of 14 amino acids.

The V and J genes are TRBV2 and TRBJ2-3; a possible D gene is TRBD1 (5 bases). Deletions cut 5 bases from V and 2 bases from J, with 14 bases between. Per germline, CDR1 SNHLY and CDR2 FYNNEI. This CDR3 spans 15 amino acids. CDR3 bases: TGTGCCAGCAGTTGGGGTCAGGGATACACAGATACGCAGTATTTT. It codes for CASSWGQGYTDTQYF.

This rearrangement joins TRBV4-3 to TRBJ2-7; D may correspond to TRBD1 or TRBD2 (5 bases each). V was trimmed by 4 bases and J by 3 bases, leaving 16 bases between them. In germline, CDR1 is LGHNA, CDR2 YSLEER. This CDR3 is built from 15 residues. The CDR3 spells CASSRLIGAVYEQYF. CDR3 coding DNA: TGCGCCAGCAGCCGCCTGATCGGGGCAGTCTACGAGCAGTACTTC.

In this sample, this clonotype turned up a few times. The chain joins TRBV12-3 or TRBV12-4 to TRBJ1-1, with D uncertain. The V and J ends lost 6 bases and 0 bases respectively, with 17 bases between them. The CDR3 is made up of 16 amino acids. CDR3 sequence: CASSRGEGMMNTEAFF. CDR3 DNA sequence: TGTGCCAGCAGCCGTGGGGAAGGCATGATGAACACTGAAGCTTTCTTT.

The CDR3 coding sequence is TGTGCCAGCAGCTTAGGTCCCTTAAGCTCCTACAATGAGCAGTTCTTC. It translates to CASSLGPLSSYNEQFF. The rearrangement links TRBV7-6 to TRBJ2-1; D unclear. The length of the CDR3 is 16 residues. In germline, CDR1 is SGHVS, CDR2 FNYEAQ. The V end was cut by 1 base, the J end by 0 bases, with 10 bases between.

This clonotype was recorded at least ten times. The chain uses TRBV29-1 and TRBJ2-3, with D perhaps being TRBD1 or TRBD2 (5 bases each). Trimming took off 2 bases at V and 0 bases at J, with 18 bases between the two ends. CDR1 is SQVTM, CDR2 ANQGSEA, per germline. The CDR3 is 17 residues long. The CDR3 spells CSVENGEGHTSTDTQYF. The CDR3 DNA reads as TGCAGCGTTGAAAACGGAGAGGGGCACACTAGCACAGATACGCAGTATTTT.

In this sample, this clonotype turned up many times. The DNA of the CDR3 is TGTGCCATCAGTCAGAAGACAGGGACCACAGATACGCAGTATTTT. This sequence encodes CAISQKTGTTDTQYF. The chain is built from TRBV10-3 and TRBJ2-3; 7 bases match TRBD1. CDR1 and CDR2 (germline): ENHRY, SYGVKD. This CDR3 is built from 15 residues. The junction had 7 bases not matched to a gene; V was cut back by 5 bases and J by 2 bases.

This clonotype has a handful of counts. The rearrangement joins TRBV18 to TRBJ2-7; 7 nucleotides match TRBD1. Trimming at V came to 4 bases and at J to 8 bases, leaving 14 bases not matched to a gene. Per the germline V gene, CDR1 is KGHSH and CDR2 is LQKENI. The CDR3 extends over 15 amino acids. CDR3 amino acids: CASSQQTGTEGKQYF. As DNA, the CDR3 is TGTGCCAGCTCACAGCAGACAGGGACCGAGGGAAAGCAGTACTTC.

The chain links TRBV15 to TRBJ2-3; tentatively, D is TRBD2 (6 bases). The CDR3 totals 14 residues. Trimming stripped 0 bases from V and 8 bases from J, with 12 bases between. From germline, CDR1 is LNHNV and CDR2 YYDKDF (reference sequence). The CDR3 is CATSRDLWGGTQYF. CDR3 in DNA: TGTGCCACCAGCAGAGATTTGTGGGGAGGTACGCAGTATTTT.

The chain joins TRBV28 to TRBJ1-1; perhaps TRBD1 as D (5 bases). This CDR3 has 15 amino acids. The germline V gene has CDR1 MDHEN and CDR2 SYDVKM. V gave up 4 bases and J gave up 10 bases, with 22 bases separating them. The CDR3, as DNA: TGTGCCAGCAGTTCGTCTCGACAGCGCCCGTTGTCAGCTTTCTTT. It yields the protein CASSSSRQRPLSAFF.